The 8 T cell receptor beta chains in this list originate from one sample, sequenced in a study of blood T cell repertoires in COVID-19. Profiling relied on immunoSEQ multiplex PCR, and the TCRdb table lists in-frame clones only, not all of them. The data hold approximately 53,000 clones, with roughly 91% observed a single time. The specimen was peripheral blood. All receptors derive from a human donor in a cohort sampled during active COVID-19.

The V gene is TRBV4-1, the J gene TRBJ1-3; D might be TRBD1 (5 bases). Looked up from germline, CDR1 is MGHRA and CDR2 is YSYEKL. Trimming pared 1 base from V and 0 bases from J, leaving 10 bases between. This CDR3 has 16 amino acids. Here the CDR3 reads CASSQARTNSGNTIYF. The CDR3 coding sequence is TGCGCCAGCAGCCAAGCCAGGACAAACTCTGGAAACACCATATATTTT.

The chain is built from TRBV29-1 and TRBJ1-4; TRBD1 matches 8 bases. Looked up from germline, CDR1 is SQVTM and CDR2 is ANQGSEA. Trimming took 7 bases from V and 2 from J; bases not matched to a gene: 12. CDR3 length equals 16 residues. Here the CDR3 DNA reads TGCAGCGCCGGGACAGGCCCAGGGAGTACTAATGAAAAACTGTTTTTT. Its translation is CSAGTGPGSTNEKLFF.

The CDR3 loop is CASSLMGETQYF. In DNA, the CDR3 is TGTGCCAGCAGTTTGATGGGCGAGACCCAGTACTTC. J is TRBJ2-5 and V is TRBV28; D remains ambiguous. The CDR3 has 12 residues. Trimming pared 3 bases from V and 5 bases from J, leaving 7 bases between. CDR1 is MDHEN, CDR2 SYDVKM, per germline.

The CDR3 region is CATGRSSYNEQFF. As DNA, the CDR3 is TGTGCCACCGGAAGGAGCTCCTACAATGAGCAGTTCTTC. J is TRBJ2-1 and V is TRBV24-1; the D is unclear. V lost 9 bases, J lost 0 bases, and 8 bases lay in between. Germline V gives CDR1 KGHDR, CDR2 SFDVKD. This CDR3 has 13 residues.

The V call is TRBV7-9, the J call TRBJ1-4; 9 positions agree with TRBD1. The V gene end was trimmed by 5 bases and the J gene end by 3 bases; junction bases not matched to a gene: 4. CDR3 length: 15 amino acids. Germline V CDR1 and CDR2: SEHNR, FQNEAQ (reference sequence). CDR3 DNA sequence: TGTGCCAGCAGCACAGGGGGCCCCTCTAATGAAAAACTGTTTTTT. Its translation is CASSTGGPSNEKLFF.

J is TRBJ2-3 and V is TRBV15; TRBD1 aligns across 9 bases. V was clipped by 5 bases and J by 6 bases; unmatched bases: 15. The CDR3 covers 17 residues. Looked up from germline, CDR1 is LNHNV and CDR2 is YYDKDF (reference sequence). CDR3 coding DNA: TGTGCCACCAGCCCAAGAGGGACAGGGACATCTGGGGATACGCAGTATTTT. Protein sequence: CATSPRGTGTSGDTQYF. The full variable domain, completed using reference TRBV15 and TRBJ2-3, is DAMVIQNPRYQVTQFGKPVTLSCSQTLNHNVMYWYQQKSSQAPKLLFHYYDKDFNNEADTPDNFQSRRPNTSFCFLDIRSPGLGDTAMYLCATSPRGTGTSGDTQYFGPGTRLTVL.

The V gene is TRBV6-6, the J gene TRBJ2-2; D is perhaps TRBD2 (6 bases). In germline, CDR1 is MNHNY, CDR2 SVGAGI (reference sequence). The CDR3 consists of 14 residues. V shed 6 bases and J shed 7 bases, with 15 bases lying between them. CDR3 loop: CASRSARGHGELFF. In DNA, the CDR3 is TGTGCCAGCAGGTCCGCGCGGGGCCACGGGGAGCTGTTTTTT.

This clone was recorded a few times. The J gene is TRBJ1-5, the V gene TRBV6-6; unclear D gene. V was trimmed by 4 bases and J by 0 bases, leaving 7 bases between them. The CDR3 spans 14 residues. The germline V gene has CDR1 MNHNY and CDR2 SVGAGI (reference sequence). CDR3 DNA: TGTGCCAGCAGTTCGGTTTATAGCAATCAGCCCCAGCATTTT. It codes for CASSSVYSNQPQHF.